This T cell receptor (beta chain) was sequenced during a study of response to subunit inactivated influenza vaccine. Study-wide findings and caveats: The study's authors posited that every seasonal influenza vaccination enlists few new T cells.

Of note for this clonotype: The target antigen is unknown.

Germline loops: CDR1 KGHDR, CDR2 SFDVKD. V was trimmed by 3 bases and J by 12 bases, leaving 14 bases between them. This CDR3 has 13 residues. TCRdb fed the RT-PCR reads into MiXCR, producing one record per CDR3 protein. The sample carries 800,000 to 1,000,000 distinct CDR3 sequences, over 20% recorded once. This rearrangement joins TRBV24-1 to TRBJ2-4; a weak D match, TRBD1 (6 bases). The sequence was obtained from a man aged 45 to 65 who received an inactivated influenza vaccine. Sample: PBMCs from blood, taken 4 to 6 days after vaccination. The DNA of the CDR3 is TGTGCCACCAGTGATCTTCAGGGGTATTGTCAGTACTTC. Protein: CATSDLQGYCQYF.